The T cell receptor (beta chain) described here comes from a study of cytomegalovirus exposure and HLA in healthy donors. Germline CDR1 reads KGHSH; CDR2 reads LQKENI. CDR3 length: 14 residues. V was cut by 1 base and J by 5 bases, with 11 bases left in between. PCR amplification relied on 60 Vbeta primers (plus 13 Jbeta primers). Profiling relied on immunoSEQ multiplex PCR, and the TCRdb table lists in-frame clones only, not all of them. Here the sample spans under 200,000 clones, 84% being singletons. The TCR comes from a woman between 45 and 65 years old in good health and CMV-seropositive. The chain uses TRBV18 and TRBJ1-1, with a tentative D call TRBD1 (6 bases). The sequenced sample consisted of PBMCs. The CDR3 DNA follows: TGTGCCAGCTCACCACAGGGGGATAGGACTGAAGCTTTCTTT. This gives the protein CASSPQGDRTEAFF.